Following are 10 T cell receptor beta chains from one sample sequenced in a study of blood T cell repertoires in COVID-19. Method: immunoSEQ multiplex PCR; TCRdb's copy keeps in-frame clones and lacks some. The repertoire has 90,000 to 120,000 clones, approximately 90% of them found once; the top ten carry approximately 6.2%. The sample taken for sequencing was peripheral blood. Receptors were obtained from a man aged 50 to 59 with active or convalescent COVID-19.

The chain links TRBV21-1 to TRBJ1-1. TRBV21-1 is labeled a pseudogene. The CDR3 totals 16 residues. The CDR3 sequence: CASSKAQGGMYTEAFF. In DNA form, the CDR3 reads TGTGCCAGCAGCAAAGCCCAGGGAGGAATGTACACTGAAGCTTTCTTT.

This chain joins TRBV7-2 and TRBJ2-7, with TRBD2 identical over 7 bases. J lost 4 bases, V lost 2 bases, and 8 bases had no gene match. There are 15 residues in the CDR3. Germline loops: CDR1 SGHTA, CDR2 FQGNSA. The chain's CDR3 is CASSLTPVREYEQYF. CDR3 sequence (DNA): TGTGCCAGCAGCTTAACTCCGGTGCGGGAGTACGAGCAGTACTTC.

The V gene is TRBV28, the J gene TRBJ2-3; 8 nucleotides line up with TRBD2. In germline, CDR1 is MDHEN, CDR2 SYDVKM. The CDR3 has 19 amino acids. Unmatched junction bases numbered 18, after V lost 4 bases and J lost 3 bases. CDR3: CASSSFFRAGGGWTDTQYF. CDR3 DNA: TGTGCCAGCAGTTCCTTCTTTAGGGCGGGGGGCGGCTGGACAGATACGCAGTATTTT.

This clone was counted once. The CDR3 reads CASSPRTPPYEQYF. CDR3 nucleotide sequence: TGTGCCAGCAGCCCACGGACTCCCCCCTACGAGCAGTACTTC. The rearrangement uses TRBV5-4 and TRBJ2-7; perhaps TRBD2 as D (5 bases). Looked up from germline, CDR1 is SGHNT and CDR2 is YYREEE (reference sequence). V dropped 4 bases and J dropped 2 bases, with 13 bases sitting between them. The CDR3 sequence is 14 residues long.

V gene TRBV9 combines with J gene TRBJ2-5, with 9 nucleotides matching TRBD1. The V and J ends lost 3 bases and 2 bases, in that order; junction bases with no gene match: 5. There are 15 residues in the CDR3. The germline CDR1 and CDR2 sequences are SGDLS and YYNGEE. The CDR3 bases are TGTGCCAGCAGCGGCGGGACAGGGATTCAAGAGACCCAGTACTTC. It is translated as CASSGGTGIQETQYF.

The chain employs TRBV28 and TRBJ1-1; unclear D gene. The V gene lost 5 bases and the J gene lost 11 bases, with 15 bases spanning the gap. The germline V gene encodes CDR1 MDHEN and CDR2 SYDVKM. The CDR3 has 12 residues. CDR3 region: CASSPLGRAAFF. The CDR3 DNA reads TGTGCCAGCAGTCCCCTGGGGAGGGCCGCTTTCTTT.

The gene calls are TRBV6-5 and TRBJ1-5; tentatively, D is TRBD1 (5 bases). Germline V lookup: CDR1 MNHEY, CDR2 SVGAGI. V lost 6 bases, J lost 0 bases, and 12 bases lay in between. This CDR3 region has 15 residues. In DNA, the CDR3 is TGTGCCAGCAGAAGACAGATTTATAGCAATCAGCCCCAGCATTTT. Protein product: CASRRQIYSNQPQHF.

The V gene is TRBV4-1, the J gene TRBJ2-7, with TRBD2 matching over 9 bases. Trimming cost V 4 bases and J 0 bases; bases outside gene matches: 4. This CDR3 has 15 residues. CDR1 MGHRA and CDR2 YSYEKL come from the germline V gene. The CDR3 DNA reads as TGCGCCAGCAGCCTAGGGACTAGCAACTCCTACGAGCAGTACTTC. This translates into CASSLGTSNSYEQYF.

The CDR3 coding sequence is TGTGCCAGCATGTCCCTACTAGCGGGGTCCTACGAGCAGTACTTC. Translating it yields CASMSLLAGSYEQYF. The chain has TRBV2 and TRBJ2-7; 10 nucleotides agree with TRBD2. This CDR3 is built from 15 residues. Germline CDR1 reads SNHLY; CDR2 reads FYNNEI. V trimming: 7 bases; J trimming: 1 base; junction bases outside the gene matches: 7.

This clone turned up a few times. The chain joins TRBV9 to TRBJ1-4; 9 nucleotides align to TRBD1. The CDR3 contains 15 residues. V dropped 3 bases and J dropped 5; count of bases not matched to a gene: 5. CDR1 SGDLS and CDR2 YYNGEE come from the germline V gene. The CDR3 loop is CASSAGGQGNEKLFF. The CDR3 coding sequence is TGTGCCAGCAGCGCAGGGGGACAGGGCAATGAAAAACTGTTTTTT.